The clone carrying this TCR beta chain was seen once. This CDR3 has 17 amino acids. Germline V gives CDR1 MRHNA, CDR2 SNTAGT. Trimming took 3 bases from V and 0 from J; bases not matched to a gene: 6. This sample is drawn from a study of blood T cell repertoires in COVID-19. On the study more broadly: Acute and convalescent COVID-19 samples came from the United States, Italy and Spain. Sources were T cells, B-cell-depleted T cells, or PBMCs; the material itself was cDNA or gDNA.

Original analysis: It was from reference gene primer amplification that nucleated cell counts were estimated. Produced via immunoSEQ multiplex PCR; TCRdb's table is partial and in-frame only. V and J calls and clone size follow that table, whereas D and trimming were derived from the DNA. Among 25,000 to 30,000 clones listed, roughly three quarters were seen once. Sequencing was done on a sample of peripheral blood. This chain joins TRBV6-4 and TRBJ1-5, with 9 bases aligning to TRBD1. This receptor was obtained from a man between 65 and 85 years old with acute or convalescent COVID-19. CDR3 nucleotide sequence: TGTGCCAGCAGTGAACGGGGGACAGGGAGTAGCAATCAGCCCCAGCATTTT. Protein sequence: CASSERGTGSSNQPQHF.